This T cell receptor beta chain was captured by sequencing in a study of cytomegalovirus exposure and HLA in healthy donors. General observations from the study: Most TCR sequences were rare, but some public TCRs occurred in many donors.

The CDR3 is 19 residues long. The germline V gene encodes CDR1 PRHDT and CDR2 FYEKMQ (reference sequence). V trimming: 2 bases; J trimming: 2 bases; junction bases outside the gene matches: 13. This clone appeared a single time. Antigen specificity is unknown. Both 60 Vbeta primers and 13 Jbeta primers went into the PCR. Using immunoSEQ multiplex PCR, the repertoire was profiled, and TCRdb retains in-frame clones only, with some absent. The sample lists around 61,000 clones; around 89% were seen once. This TCR was recovered from a man aged 25-45 years in good health and CMV-seropositive. Sample: PBMCs. The chain is built from TRBV13 and TRBJ2-3; 10 bases map to TRBD2. The DNA of the CDR3 is TGTGCCAGCAGCTTATATAACGGACTACTAGCGGGGACCACAGATACGCAGTATTTT. Amino acids: CASSLYNGLLAGTTDTQYF.